These 25 T cell receptor beta chains were all obtained from the same sample, sequenced in a study of shared clonotypes between healthy human individuals. Here immunoSEQ multiplex PCR was the method, and the copy in TCRdb shows in-frame clones only, minus some. In the table there are 2 million to 2.5 million clones, approximately 96% of which are singletons. The sequenced sample was naive CD4+ T cells sorted from blood. This sample's subset: CD45RA+ positively selected. All receptors come from a man aged 18 to 30 in good health.

The V call is TRBV6-5, the J call TRBJ2-2; the D gene is possibly TRBD2 (5 bases). The CDR3 covers 14 residues. CDR1 and CDR2 from the germline V gene are MNHEY and SVGAGI. The V and J ends lost 2 bases and 8 bases respectively, with 12 bases between them. The CDR3: CASSYPRTGGELFF. CDR3 nucleotides: TGTGCCAGCAGTTACCCGAGAACGGGGGGGGAGCTGTTTTTT.

The V call is TRBV30, the J call TRBJ2-7; a possible D gene is TRBD2 (5 bases). V gave up 5 bases and J gave up 4 bases, with 15 bases separating them. CDR3 length: 13 amino acids. The germline CDR1 and CDR2 sequences are GTSNPN and SVGIG (reference sequence). The CDR3: CAWSGELSYEQYF. The CDR3 DNA reads TGTGCCTGGTCTGGGGAGTTGAGTTACGAGCAGTACTTC.

This rearrangement joins TRBV7-8 to TRBJ2-2, with D perhaps matching TRBD2 (5 bases). V dropped 5 bases and J dropped 5 bases, with 15 bases sitting between them. The CDR3 has 15 amino acids. In germline, CDR1 is SGHVS, CDR2 FQNEAQ. The CDR3 bases are TGTGCCAGCAGCAACGAGGAGTGGGAGACCGGGGAGCTGTTTTTT. This gives the protein CASSNEEWETGELFF.

The V call is TRBV6-6, the J call TRBJ1-6, with D hard to call. The CDR3 length is 16 residues. V was shortened by 2 bases and J by 10 bases, with 18 bases between the two germline ends. Germline V gives CDR1 MNHNY, CDR2 SVGAGI (reference sequence). The CDR3 nucleotides are TGTGCCAGCAGTTACCAAGACACTCTTAGGCACTCACCCCTCCACTTT. It encodes CASSYQDTLRHSPLHF.

This rearrangement joins TRBV4-1 to TRBJ2-3; 10 positions agree with TRBD2. Germline CDR1 reads MGHRA; CDR2 reads YSYEKL. The CDR3 is 19 amino acids. With V trimmed by 1 base and J by 3 bases, 13 bases remained unmatched. The CDR3 protein is CASSQGTSGRPPGTDTQYF. Here the CDR3 DNA reads TGCGCCAGCAGCCAAGGGACTAGCGGCCGGCCCCCCGGAACAGATACGCAGTATTTT.

The chain links TRBV29-1 to TRBJ2-1; 12 bases agree with TRBD2. The trim removed 6 bases at V and 5 bases at J, leaving 8 bases unmatched. Germline V CDR1 and CDR2: SQVTM, ANQGSEA. There are 15 residues in the CDR3. The DNA for the CDR3 is TGCAGCGTCGCTAGCGGGAGGGCCGGGAACAATGAGCAGTTCTTC. Its translation: CSVASGRAGNNEQFF.

This chain joins TRBV5-4 and TRBJ2-5, with a weak D call TRBD1 (6 bases). This CDR3 contains 17 residues. Trimming shortened V by 0 bases and J by 1 base, and 16 bases separated the two germline ends. In germline, CDR1 is SGHNT, CDR2 YYREEE (reference sequence). This CDR3 is CASSLGGRGNRQETQYF. The CDR3 nucleotides read TGTGCCAGCAGCTTGGGAGGCAGGGGAAATCGCCAAGAGACCCAGTACTTC.

Only one count was recorded for this clone. This chain uses TRBV5-5 with TRBJ2-1; D may be TRBD1 (6 bases). CDR1 SGHKS and CDR2 YYEKEE come from the germline V gene (reference sequence). V was trimmed by 0 bases and J by 0 bases, leaving 7 bases between them. The CDR3 totals 15 residues. The CDR3 here is CASSLAGDSYNEQFF. The CDR3 DNA reads as TGTGCCAGCAGCTTGGCAGGGGACTCCTACAATGAGCAGTTCTTC.

The chain links TRBV6-5 to TRBJ2-5; 9 bases align to TRBD1. The J call could be wrong; TRBJ2-7 is a better fit for the DNA end. Germline lookup yields CDR1 MNHEY and CDR2 SVGAGI. CDR3 size: 14 residues. CDR3 sequence: CASSSGTGRHEQYF. For the CDR3, the DNA is TGTGCCAGCAGTAGCGGGACAGGGAGGCACGAGCAGTACTTC.

CDR3 sequence reads: CAWNAGNTIYF. In nucleotides, the CDR3 is TGTGCCTGGAACGCTGGAAACACCATATATTTT. This chain connects TRBV30 to TRBJ1-3; unclear D gene. The CDR3 runs 11 residues. V lost 4 bases and J lost 2, with 3 bases in between. Germline V gene sequence: CDR1 GTSNPN, CDR2 SVGIG (reference sequence).

The chain employs TRBV16 and TRBJ1-2, with D perhaps TRBD1 (5 bases). CDR1 is KGHSY, CDR2 FQNENV, per germline. The ends were cut back, 3 bases at V and 7 bases at J, with 24 bases in the middle. The CDR3 has 17 amino acids. Written as DNA, the CDR3 is TGTGCCAGCAGCCATGGGGCAGGGAGACAGACTTCTTTTGGCTACACCTTC. This translates into CASSHGAGRQTSFGYTF.

The chain employs TRBV7-9 and TRBJ2-2; D is perhaps TRBD2 (5 bases). V gave up 5 bases and J gave up 7 bases, with 20 bases separating them. The CDR3 covers 16 residues. Germline CDR1 and CDR2: SEHNR and FQNEAQ (reference sequence). In DNA, the CDR3 is TGTGCCAGCAGCGTATCTGCAATGGGGAGCCACGGGGAGCTGTTTTTT. Translated: CASSVSAMGSHGELFF.

The chain carries TRBV25-1 and TRBJ1-1; D remains ambiguous. Between the trimmed V and J ends, which lost 8 bases and 1 base, there was a span of 11 bases. The CDR3 totals 13 residues. Germline values: CDR1 MGHDK, CDR2 SYGVNS. The DNA for the CDR3 is TGTGCCAGCGCCCCCCGGAAGAACACTGAAGCTTTCTTT. It specifies CASAPRKNTEAFF.

The chain combines TRBV6-5 with TRBJ2-2; 8 positions match TRBD1. Germline CDR1 and CDR2: MNHEY and SVGAGI. The junction had 2 bases not matched to a gene; V was cut back by 5 bases and J by 3 bases. The CDR3 loop spans 14 amino acids. DNA for the CDR3: TGTGCCAGCAGTGAGGACAGGGACACCGGGGAGCTGTTTTTT. It translates to CASSEDRDTGELFF.

This sequence joins TRBV6-5 and TRBJ1-6, with 7 bases matching TRBD1. The V gene end was trimmed by 2 bases and the J gene end by 10 bases; junction bases not matched to a gene: 8. The CDR3 consists of 15 residues. Per germline, CDR1 MNHEY and CDR2 SVGAGI. CDR3 in DNA: TGTGCCAGCAGTTACGACGGCAGCAGGGGGTCACCCCTCCACTTT. Protein sequence: CASSYDGSRGSPLHF.

The chain is built from TRBV5-4 and TRBJ2-3; maybe TRBD2 (5 bases). Trimming stripped 0 bases from V and 5 bases from J, with 7 bases between. The CDR3 totals 13 residues. Germline V gene data show CDR1 as SGHNT and CDR2 as YYREEE (reference sequence). CDR3 sequence (DNA): TGTGCCAGCAGCTTGGTGAGGGAAGATACGCAGTATTTT. Translation: CASSLVREDTQYF.

The J gene is TRBJ1-6, the V gene TRBV5-1, with D unclear. The CDR3 sequence is 16 residues long. The germline V gene encodes CDR1 SGHRS and CDR2 YFSETQ. Trimming took off 1 base at V and 4 bases at J, with 12 bases between the two ends. Here the CDR3 DNA reads TGCGCCAGCAGCTTGATCGGCGAGGGATATAATTCACCCCTCCACTTT. It is translated as CASSLIGEGYNSPLHF.

This sequence joins TRBV5-1 and TRBJ2-2, with D possibly TRBD2 on 6 matching bases. Per the germline V gene, CDR1 is SGHRS and CDR2 is YFSETQ. V gave up 8 bases and J gave up 4 bases, with 15 bases separating them. CDR3 length equals 14 residues. For the CDR3, the DNA is TGCGCCAGTGAGGAGGGGCTGAGCACCGGGGAGCTGTTTTTT. This sequence encodes CASEEGLSTGELFF.

The V gene is TRBV5-4, the J gene TRBJ1-4; 7 bases agree with TRBD1. CDR3 length equals 14 residues. Germline V gene sequence: CDR1 SGHNT, CDR2 YYREEE (reference sequence). After removal of 4 bases from V and 6 bases from J, the junction contained 6 bases not matched to a gene. CDR3 DNA sequence: TGTGCCAGCAGCCTAGCCGGGACAGATGAAAAACTGTTTTTT. It yields the protein CASSLAGTDEKLFF. Full variable domain (remainder filled in from reference TRBV5-4 and TRBJ1-4): ETGVTQSPTHLIKTRGQQVTLRCSSQSGHNTVSWYQQALGQGPQFIFQYYREEENGRGNFPPRFSGLQFPNYSSELNVNALELDDSALYLCASSLAGTDEKLFFGSGTQLSVL.

The chain joins TRBV28 to TRBJ2-3, with 8 bases matching TRBD1. This CDR3 contains 16 residues. Germline assignment: CDR1 MDHEN and CDR2 SYDVKM. V was pared by 3 bases and J by 0 bases, with 5 bases of the junction left unmatched. The DNA for the CDR3 is TGTGCCAGCAGTTTGGGGGACAGGTTAAGCACAGATACGCAGTATTTT. This encodes CASSLGDRLSTDTQYF.

The genes are TRBV7-2 and TRBJ1-6; 7 positions match TRBD1. This CDR3 has 14 residues. The V and J ends lost 4 bases and 5 bases, in that order; junction bases with no gene match: 2. CDR1 is SGHTA, CDR2 FQGNSA, per germline. The CDR3 protein is CASSSGQNNSPLHF. In DNA, the CDR3 is TGTGCCAGCAGCTCGGGACAGAATAATTCACCCCTCCACTTT.

This chain connects TRBV5-1 to TRBJ2-1; 10 nucleotides align to TRBD2. CDR1 is SGHRS and CDR2 is YFSETQ in the germline V gene. The CDR3 loop spans 15 amino acids. Trimming cost V 4 bases and J 6 bases; bases outside gene matches: 7. For the CDR3, the DNA is TGCGCCAGCAGCCTAGCGGGGGCCAACCTCAATGAGCAGTTCTTC. Protein sequence: CASSLAGANLNEQFF. The whole variable domain, filled in from reference TRBV5-1 and TRBJ2-1, reads KAGVTQTPRYLIKTRGQQVTLSCSPISGHRSVSWYQQTPGQGLQFLFEYFSETQRNKGNFPGRFSGRQFSNSRSEMNVSTLELGDSALYLCASSLAGANLNEQFFGPGTRLTVL.

V gene TRBV6-6 combines with J gene TRBJ2-7; TRBD1 matches at 7 bases. This CDR3 has 14 amino acids. Germline V gene sequence: CDR1 MNHNY, CDR2 SVGAGI (reference sequence). J was trimmed by 3 bases and V by 6 bases; bases with no gene match: 8. CDR3 sequence: CASSLDRVNYEQYF. CDR3 nucleotides: TGTGCCAGCAGCCTAGACAGGGTGAACTACGAGCAGTACTTC.

This chain joins TRBV9 and TRBJ2-1; 9 bases align to TRBD2. The V and J ends lost 4 bases and 5 bases, in that order; junction bases with no gene match: 10. Per the germline V gene, CDR1 is SGDLS and CDR2 is YYNGEE. The CDR3 runs 16 residues. CDR3 nucleotides: TGTGCCAGCAGCCCCCCAAGCGGGGGGATAAACAATGAGCAGTTCTTC. Translation gives CASSPPSGGINNEQFF.

The chain couples TRBV30 to TRBJ1-5; D is unclear. CDR1 is GTSNPN, CDR2 SVGIG, per germline (reference sequence). Trimming left V 5 bases short and J 0 bases short, with 23 bases between. CDR3 length: 18 residues. The CDR3 here is CAWGSGPLPSYSNQPQHF. CDR3 DNA sequence: TGTGCCTGGGGATCCGGGCCGTTACCCTCTTATAGCAATCAGCCCCAGCATTTT.